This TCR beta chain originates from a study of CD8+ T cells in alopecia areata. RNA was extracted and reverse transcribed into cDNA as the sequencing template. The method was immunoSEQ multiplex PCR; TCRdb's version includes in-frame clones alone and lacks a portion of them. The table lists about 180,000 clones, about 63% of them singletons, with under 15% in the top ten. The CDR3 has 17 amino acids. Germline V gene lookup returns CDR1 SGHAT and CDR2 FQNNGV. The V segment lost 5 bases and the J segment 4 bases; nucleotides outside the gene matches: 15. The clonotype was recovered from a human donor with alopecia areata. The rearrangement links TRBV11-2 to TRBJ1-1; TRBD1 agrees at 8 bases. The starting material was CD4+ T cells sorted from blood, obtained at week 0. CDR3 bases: TGTGCCAGCAGCCTTGGACAGGGTCGACCTCAGGGCACTGAAGCTTTCTTT. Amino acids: CASSLGQGRPQGTEAFF.